What follows are 6 T cell receptor beta chains derived from one specimen sequenced in a study of neoadjuvant anti-PD-1 for oral cavity cancer. TCRdb keeps only in-frame clones here, not all; method: immunoSEQ multiplex PCR. This sample yields 14,000 or so clones, of which roughly 73% are seen a single time; approximately 2.6% belongs to the top ten. This sample's time point: after neoadjuvant nivolumab, at surgical resection. The sample was PBMCs, taken after nivolumab (anti-PD-1) treatment. Receptors originate from a person aged 40 to 85 with oral cavity squamous cell carcinoma.

V and J are TRBV5-1 and TRBJ2-3; D perhaps matches TRBD1 (6 bases). With 0 bases removed from V and 4 bases from J, the gap between germline ends came to 12 bases. The CDR3 covers 15 residues. CDR1 is SGHRS, CDR2 YFSETQ, per germline. This chain's CDR3 is CASSLAGGSADTQYF. The DNA of the CDR3 is TGCGCCAGCAGCTTGGCTGGGGGCAGCGCAGATACGCAGTATTTT.

There are a few counts of this clone. The V and J genes are TRBV28 and TRBJ2-1; 10 bases agree with TRBD2. V shed 10 bases and J 6 bases; nucleotides not matched to a gene: 9. CDR1 and CDR2 from the germline V gene are MDHEN and SYDVKM. This CDR3 is 14 amino acids long. The chain's CDR3 is CATKRTSGFNEQFF. The CDR3 coding sequence is TGTGCCACAAAGAGGACTAGCGGCTTCAATGAGCAGTTCTTC.

The gene calls are TRBV6-6 and TRBJ2-7, with D uncertain. Trimming removed 0 bases from V and 6 bases from J, with 12 bases in between. The CDR3 covers 14 residues. CDR1 is MNHNY and CDR2 is SVGAGI in the germline V gene (reference sequence). The CDR3 protein is CASSYSLTGPEQYF. The CDR3, as DNA: TGTGCCAGCAGTTACTCCCTTACGGGCCCCGAGCAGTACTTC.

The V and J genes are TRBV5-1 and TRBJ2-6, with D tentatively TRBD2 (6 bases). CDR1 is SGHRS, CDR2 YFSETQ, per germline. The CDR3 runs to 20 residues. Trimming pared 1 base from V and 0 bases from J, leaving 20 bases between. In nucleotides, the CDR3 is TGCGCCAGCAGCTTGTTCGGGGGTGGGCAAGACGTCTCTGGGGCCAACGTCCTGACTTTC. It encodes CASSLFGGGQDVSGANVLTF. Based on the CDR3 plus reference TRBV5-1 and TRBJ2-6, the full variable domain is KAGVTQTPRYLIKTRGQQVTLSCSPISGHRSVSWYQQTPGQGLQFLFEYFSETQRNKGNFPGRFSGRQFSNSRSEMNVSTLELGDSALYLCASSLFGGGQDVSGANVLTFGAGSRLTVL.

CDR3 sequence (DNA): TGTGCCAGCAGCGTGGTAGCGGGAGGGCCGTTGGAAAATGAGCAGTTCTTC. Protein product: CASSVVAGGPLENEQFF. This chain links TRBV9 with TRBJ2-1; 11 positions match TRBD2. Germline V gene sequence: CDR1 SGDLS, CDR2 YYNGEE. The CDR3 runs to 17 residues. With 2 bases clipped from V and 7 bases from J, the junction kept 11 bases outside the gene matches.

The genes are TRBV10-3 and TRBJ2-1; 8 bases fit TRBD2. CDR1 is ENHRY, CDR2 SYGVKD, per germline. The CDR3 is made up of 16 amino acids. V dropped 4 bases and J dropped 7; count of bases not matched to a gene: 12. This chain's CDR3 is CAISVAGLGSANEQFF. For the CDR3, the DNA is TGTGCCATCAGTGTAGCGGGATTAGGTTCCGCAAATGAGCAGTTCTTC.